This T cell receptor beta chain was sequenced in a study of spatial heterogeneity in lung cancer. Study-level points and caveats: Intratumoral expanded alpha and beta TCR counts were found to track tumor mutation counts.

TCRdb itself ran the 5' RACE reads through MiXCR, one entry per CDR3 protein. The sample holds 2,400 or so distinct CDR3 sequences, 15% seen once. The V gene's germline CDR1 is SQVTM and CDR2 ANQGSEA. This CDR3 has 16 amino acids. Trimming took 3 bases from V and 0 from J, leaving 15 bases between them. Stated time point: sample taken at primary tumor resection. This clonotype is deemed medium-sized. Its antigen is still unknown. The source material was lung tumor tissue, sampled at surgery. The chain carries TRBV29-1 and TRBJ1-3; unclear D gene. This receptor was taken from a female donor with early-stage non-small cell lung cancer. This chain's CDR3 is CSVEEDGVSSGNTIYF. In DNA form, the CDR3 reads TGCAGCGTTGAGGAGGACGGAGTGAGCTCTGGAAACACCATATATTTT.